Here is one T cell receptor (beta chain) with its context. The data were produced by immunoSEQ multiplex PCR, yet TCRdb's version contains in-frame clones alone and is incomplete. The sample contains approximately 1.4 million clones, about 98% of which appear only once. Trimming removed 4 bases at V and 14 bases at J, with 15 bases between. The CDR3 runs to 11 residues. Germline V gene lookup returns CDR1 SQVTM and CDR2 ANQGSEA. This specimen belongs to a study of shared clonotypes between healthy human individuals. The sequenced sample was naive CD4+ T cells sorted from blood. Noted subset: CD45RA+ positively selected. The V and J genes are TRBV29-1 and TRBJ2-1; tentatively, D is TRBD2 (5 bases). The TCR originated in a man between 25 and 39 years old in good health. The CDR3: CSVVPSSSEFF. The CDR3 nucleotides read TGCAGCGTTGTTCCCTCAAGTAGCGAGTTCTTC.